A single sample is the source of the 17 T cell receptor beta chains below, sequenced in a study of OX40 agonist ivuxolimab in advanced cancers. Sequencing was performed with immunoSEQ multiplex PCR; in TCRdb, only in-frame clones are kept and a portion is missing. The sample lists 65,000 to 85,000 clones, 75% to 90% seen once, with 2% to 3% in the top ten. Sequencing was performed on CD4+ or CD8+ T cells sorted from blood, taken in a trial of the OX40 agonist ivuxolimab. The source of these receptors is an adult with an advanced solid tumor such as melanoma, head and neck, liver or kidney cancer.

J is TRBJ1-5 and V is TRBV19; no definite D call. The germline V and J ends were trimmed by 3 bases and 6 bases, with 6 bases remaining between them. Per germline, CDR1 LNHDA and CDR2 SQIVND (reference sequence). The CDR3 consists of 12 residues. CDR3: CASSISGQPQHF. The CDR3 bases are TGTGCCAGTAGTATTTCTGGTCAGCCCCAGCATTTT. The full variable domain, completed using reference TRBV19 and TRBJ1-5, is DGGITQSPKYLFRKEGQNVTLSCEQNLNHDAMYWYRQDPGQGLRLIYYSQIVNDFQKGDIAEGYSVSREKKESFPLTVTSAQKNPTAFYLCASSISGQPQHFGDGTRLSIL.

This chain connects TRBV11-2 to TRBJ2-3; TRBD1 might be the D (5 bases). Germline V CDR1 and CDR2: SGHAT, FQNNGV. The CDR3 contains 14 residues. V lost 2 bases and J lost 5, with 11 bases in between. The CDR3 DNA is TGTGCCAGCAGCTTAAAGGGGCACGGAGATACGCAGTATTTT. Amino acid sequence: CASSLKGHGDTQYF.

The chain combines TRBV4-2 with TRBJ1-1, with no clear D. V gave up 7 bases and J gave up 3 bases, with 18 bases separating them. In germline, CDR1 is LGHNA, CDR2 YNFKEQ. The CDR3 spans 15 residues. CDR3 region: CASTPRRAEHTEAFF. The CDR3 DNA reads TGTGCCAGCACACCCAGACGGGCAGAGCACACTGAAGCTTTCTTT.

This clone was counted a single time. The chain has TRBV9 and TRBJ2-2; D call uncertain. Per the germline V gene, CDR1 is SGDLS and CDR2 is YYNGEE. The CDR3 is 15 residues long. The V end was cut by 3 bases, the J end by 2 bases, with 11 bases between. The CDR3 loop reads CASSAVPYNTGELFF. CDR3 DNA sequence: TGTGCCAGCAGCGCCGTGCCGTATAACACCGGGGAGCTGTTTTTT.

The rearrangement links TRBV10-2 to TRBJ1-3, with D perhaps matching TRBD1 (6 bases). V lost 5 bases and J 2 bases, leaving 16 bases between the germline ends. The CDR3 runs 16 residues. The germline V gene encodes CDR1 WSHSY and CDR2 SAAADI. CDR3 protein: CASSRFPRGAGNTIYF. The DNA of the CDR3 is TGCGCCAGCAGTCGTTTCCCTAGGGGGGCTGGAAACACCATATATTTT.

The DNA of the CDR3 is TGTGCCAGCAGCGTCGGACATCAGGGAAACACCATATATTTT. Translating it yields CASSVGHQGNTIYF. The chain is built from TRBV9 and TRBJ1-3; D may be TRBD1 (5 bases). In germline, CDR1 is SGDLS, CDR2 YYNGEE. The CDR3 is 14 amino acids. V lost 2 bases and J lost 4, with 10 bases in between.

J is TRBJ1-6 and V is TRBV7-9; D ambiguous. Germline V gene data show CDR1 as SEHNR and CDR2 as FQNEAQ (reference sequence). V lost 1 base and J lost 7, with 11 bases in between. The CDR3 length is 15 residues. The CDR3 loop is CASSLGPVQNSPLHF. As DNA, the CDR3 is TGTGCCAGCAGCTTAGGACCGGTACAGAATTCACCCCTCCACTTT.

This clone has more than one count but fewer than ten. The J gene is TRBJ1-1, the V gene TRBV7-3; TRBD1 might be the D (5 bases). Deletions cut 5 bases from V and 4 bases from J, with 14 bases between. The CDR3 loop spans 14 amino acids. Per the germline V gene, CDR1 is SGHTA and CDR2 is FQGTGA. CDR3 coding DNA: TGTGCCAGCAGCCCCACTGGGGGTGTCACTGAAGCTTTCTTT. Amino acids: CASSPTGGVTEAFF. Combining the CDR3 with reference TRBV7-3 and TRBJ1-1 gives the whole variable domain GAGVSQTPSNKVTEKGKYVELRCDPISGHTALYWYRQSLGQGPEFLIYFQGTGAADDSGLPNDRFFAVRPEGSVSTLKIQRTERGDSAVYLCASSPTGGVTEAFFGQGTRLTVV.

The chain has TRBV7-2 and TRBJ2-3; 16 nucleotides agree with TRBD2. CDR1 is SGHTA and CDR2 is FQGNSA in the germline V gene. Trimming took 5 bases from V and 0 from J; bases not matched to a gene: 8. There are 19 residues in the CDR3. In DNA, the CDR3 is TGTGCCAGCAGCCCGCCGGGACTAGCGGGGGGGCGGAGCACAGATACGCAGTATTTT. This encodes CASSPPGLAGGRSTDTQYF.

This clone was seen once. This chain joins TRBV5-1 and TRBJ2-2; no firm D call. The CDR3 has 12 amino acids. Germline loops: CDR1 SGHRS, CDR2 YFSETQ. With 4 bases removed from V and 3 bases from J, the gap between germline ends came to 4 bases. The CDR3: CASSRDTGELFF. CDR3 bases: TGCGCCAGCAGCCGGGACACCGGGGAGCTGTTTTTT.

The V and J genes are TRBV5-1 and TRBJ2-7, with D tentatively TRBD2 (6 bases). The CDR3 has 15 amino acids. Trimming took off 0 bases at V and 3 bases at J, with 13 bases between the two ends. Germline V CDR1 and CDR2: SGHRS, YFSETQ. CDR3 region: CASSLAGVNGYEQYF. Here the CDR3 DNA reads TGCGCCAGCAGCTTGGCGGGAGTCAATGGCTACGAGCAGTACTTC.

J is TRBJ2-1 and V is TRBV28, with D tentatively TRBD1 or TRBD2 (6 bases each). The CDR3 spans 15 residues. The germline CDR1 and CDR2 sequences are MDHEN and SYDVKM. Trimming took 4 bases from V and 8 from J, leaving 18 bases between them. This CDR3 reads CASSSPDLGGHEQFF. The CDR3 region has the DNA TGTGCCAGCAGTTCACCGGATCTGGGGGGCCATGAGCAGTTCTTC.

The chain is built from TRBV28 and TRBJ1-2; no firm D call. This CDR3 is built from 13 residues. The germline CDR1 and CDR2 sequences are MDHEN and SYDVKM. V lost 7 bases, J lost 4 bases, and 13 bases lay in between. DNA for the CDR3: TGTGCCAGCACCCTCCGGGCCTCCTATGGCTACACCTTC. Translating gives CASTLRASYGYTF.

The rearrangement links TRBV2 to TRBJ2-1; D may be TRBD1 (5 bases). Germline V gene lookup returns CDR1 SNHLY and CDR2 FYNNEI. V lost 5 bases, J lost 5 bases, and 16 bases lay in between. There are 15 residues in the CDR3. The CDR3 DNA sequence: TGTGCCAGCAGTCTGACAGTAGGTCCCGACAATGAGCAGTTCTTC. Its protein product is CASSLTVGPDNEQFF.

The V and J genes are TRBV28 and TRBJ1-4, with 9 bases fitting TRBD1. The V segment lost 6 bases and the J segment 7 bases; nucleotides outside the gene matches: 9. Germline V CDR1 and CDR2: MDHEN, SYDVKM. The CDR3 runs to 15 residues. This CDR3 reads CASRNPGQGSEKLFF. As DNA, the CDR3 is TGTGCCAGCAGAAATCCGGGACAGGGCAGTGAAAAACTGTTTTTT.

Comments on this clone: This sample includes further DNA sequences coding for the same CDR3. This rearrangement joins TRBV18 to TRBJ1-1; tentative D call: TRBD1 (5 bases). The CDR3 has 13 residues. The V end lost 3 bases, the J end lost 1 base, and 6 bases lay between the germline ends. CDR1 KGHSH and CDR2 LQKENI come from the germline V gene. The DNA of the CDR3 is TGTGCCAGCTCACCGGGACCGAACACTGAAGCTTTCTTT. Translating gives CASSPGPNTEAFF.

CDR3 region: CASSPITGQTSSGNTIYF. CDR3 nucleotide sequence: TGTGCCAGCTCACCAATCACAGGGCAGACGAGCTCTGGAAACACCATATATTTT. J is TRBJ1-3 and V is TRBV18; a weak D match, TRBD1 (6 bases). Trimming stripped 2 bases from V and 0 bases from J, with 17 bases between. Looked up from germline, CDR1 is KGHSH and CDR2 is LQKENI. The CDR3 extends over 18 amino acids.